Below are 12 T cell receptor beta chains sequenced from a single sample in a study of blood T cell repertoires in COVID-19. Using immunoSEQ multiplex PCR, the repertoire was profiled, and TCRdb retains in-frame clones only, with some absent. The profile shows some 19,000 clones, 70% to 90% of them singletons. The source material was peripheral blood. These receptors were collected from a human donor in a cohort sampled during active COVID-19. The donor label of this sample is uncertain.

The chain combines TRBV24-1 with TRBJ2-1; tentative D call: TRBD1 (8 bases). The V and J ends lost 9 bases and 4 bases respectively, with 18 bases between them. The CDR3 consists of 15 residues. Germline loops: CDR1 KGHDR, CDR2 SFDVKD. The CDR3 loop reads CATQAGDRRYNEQFF. The CDR3 DNA is TGTGCCACCCAGGCGGGGGACAGGAGGTACAATGAGCAGTTCTTC.

In its sample, this clone was seen once. This chain joins TRBV30 and TRBJ2-1, with 9 bases lining up with TRBD2. Germline V lookup: CDR1 GTSNPN, CDR2 SVGIG (reference sequence). J gave up 8 bases and V 2 bases, and 7 bases lay outside the gene matches. There are 14 residues in the CDR3. The CDR3 DNA reads TGTGCCTGGAGTCCCGGGGTAGCGGGAGATGAGCAGTTCTTC. Amino acids: CAWSPGVAGDEQFF.

The CDR3 DNA reads TGTGCCAGCAATACCGGGACAGGGGAAGGCGAGCAGTACTTC. As protein: CASNTGTGEGEQYF. The chain uses TRBV2 and TRBJ2-7, with 10 bases aligning to TRBD1. V was pared by 7 bases and J by 6 bases, with 9 bases of the junction left unmatched. Per germline, CDR1 SNHLY and CDR2 FYNNEI. CDR3 length: 14 residues.

V usage is TRBV28 and J usage is TRBJ1-2, with 9 nucleotides matching TRBD1. The junction had 0 bases not matched to a gene; V was cut back by 3 bases and J by 4 bases. This CDR3 is built from 13 residues. Germline CDR1 MDHEN, CDR2 SYDVKM. CDR3 residues: CASSLTGGYGYTF. Here the CDR3 DNA reads TGTGCCAGCAGTTTGACAGGGGGCTATGGCTACACCTTC.

This chain joins TRBV6-5 and TRBJ2-7; possibly TRBD2 for D (5 bases). V dropped 3 bases and J dropped 0 bases, with 15 bases sitting between them. The CDR3 consists of 16 residues. Germline CDR1 and CDR2: MNHEY and SVGAGI. As DNA, the CDR3 is TGTGCCAGCAGTTATCTCGCGGGTAGCGCCTCCTACGAGCAGTACTTC. Translated, it gives CASSYLAGSASYEQYF.

This clone was seen a single time. The J gene is TRBJ1-5, the V gene TRBV28, with unresolved D. The germline V gene encodes CDR1 MDHEN and CDR2 SYDVKM. This CDR3 region has 21 residues. V was clipped by 1 base and J by 0 bases, with 25 bases between them. This CDR3 reads CASSLSYVPFTPGGSNQPQHF. CDR3 nucleotides: TGTGCCAGCAGTTTATCATATGTCCCCTTCACTCCCGGAGGTAGCAATCAGCCCCAGCATTTT. The full variable domain, with the rest looked up from reference TRBV28 and TRBJ1-5, is DVKVTQSSRYLVKRTGEKVFLECVQDMDHENMFWYRQDPGLGLRLIYFSYDVKMKEKGDIPEGYSVSREKKERFSLILESASTNQTSMYLCASSLSYVPFTPGGSNQPQHFGDGTRLSIL.

A few counts support this clone. The chain employs TRBV24-1 and TRBJ2-3, with D perhaps matching TRBD1 (6 bases). The CDR3 consists of 16 residues. V was cut by 9 bases and J by 9 bases, with 27 bases left in between. Per the germline V gene, CDR1 is KGHDR and CDR2 is SFDVKD. The CDR3, as DNA: TGTGCCACCGGATTAGGACAGCGCTACTTCGGGGCAACGCAGTATTTT. Residues: CATGLGQRYFGATQYF.

Of note for this clone: An end of the junction does not agree with germline; a read error may underlie this. V is TRBV10-1 and J is TRBJ2-7; a weak D match, TRBD2 (6 bases). The germline gives CDR1 WNHNN, CDR2 SYGVQD (reference sequence). The CDR3 is 15 amino acids. The chain's CDR3 is CASSERRALSFEQYF. For the CDR3, the DNA is TGCGCCAGCAGTGAACGGAGGGCATTATCCTTCGAGCAGTACTTC.

The rearrangement uses TRBV5-1 and TRBJ2-7; a possible D gene is TRBD1 (5 bases). The CDR3 spans 15 residues. Germline CDR1 and CDR2: SGHRS and YFSETQ. The V gene lost 0 bases and the J gene lost 0 bases, with 10 bases spanning the gap. This chain's CDR3 is CASSLASTGSYEQYF. The CDR3 DNA reads TGCGCCAGCAGCTTGGCCAGTACAGGCTCCTACGAGCAGTACTTC.

This rearrangement joins TRBV6-1 to TRBJ1-2; 8 bases map to TRBD1. CDR1 MNHNS and CDR2 SASEGT come from the germline V gene. V lost 2 bases to trimming and J lost 4 bases; unmatched junction nucleotides: 3. CDR3 size: 14 residues. CDR3 sequence reads: CASSEFGQGYGYTF. CDR3 DNA sequence: TGTGCCAGCAGTGAATTTGGACAGGGCTATGGCTACACCTTC.

V usage is TRBV28 and J usage is TRBJ1-5; 9 positions match TRBD1. The trim removed 2 bases at V and 4 bases at J, leaving 3 bases unmatched. This CDR3 region has 15 residues. CDR1 is MDHEN and CDR2 is SYDVKM in the germline V gene. Here the CDR3 DNA reads TGTGCCAGCAGTTTAGGGACAGGGCCTAATCAGCCCCAGCATTTT. Translation: CASSLGTGPNQPQHF.

Comments on this clone: One end of the junction fails to match germline, which may point to a read error. This chain connects TRBV6-1 to TRBJ2-7; 8 bases fit TRBD1. CDR1 is MNHNS, CDR2 SASEGT, per germline. CDR3 length equals 11 residues. CDR3 residues: CASSEGGQDLF. The CDR3 DNA is TGTGCCAGCAGTGAAGGGGGACAGGATCTTTTC.